Listed below are T cell receptor beta chains from one sample, sequenced in a study of T cell repertoires in cytomegalovirus infection. TCRdb re-derived calls from the reads in MiXCR, one entry per CDR3 protein. This table has hundreds of thousands of distinct CDR3 sequences, 15% to 20% appearing once. Sequenced material: PBMCs. The receptors stem from a human donor in good health (CMV status not recorded). Some clones in this sample may be carry-over from other donors' samples. Both conserved end residues are trimmed from each CDR3. Fields, in order: V gene, clone size, CDR3 protein. Not all rows give a size; the values are once, few, many and, for expanded clones, a class.

TRBV28	.	ASRSRGVNTGELF
TRBV7-2	many	ASSLGGQGAVNEQF
TRBV4-1	few	ASSPRQGPLTGELF
TRBV27	few	ASSPSVGQTSYEQY
TRBV4-2	few	ASSQGLGGGADTQY
TRBV6-6	.	ASTPGQGPKAADTQY
TRBV4-3	many	ASNGGTSEPLH
TRBV6-1	.	ASSERDTATEAF
TRBV11-2	few	ASVGAGRQETQY
TRBV12-3/TRBV12-4	few	ASSGWGPSFEQY
TRBV20-1	few	SARDPGGGGEETQY
TRBV27	.	ASSDFPENTEAF
TRBV20-1	.	SAKGQGLNTEAF
TRBV7-9	many	ASSLLLSAEAF
TRBV12-3/TRBV12-4	many	ASSSPPGLAGTEGTGELF
TRBV10-3	.	AISDVGGGGNTEAF
TRBV20-1	.	SATSAGQGTQETQY
TRBV5-4	.	ASSYRTRRPHNEQF
TRBV5-6	few	ASSELSQGLGPRNTGELF
TRBV4-1	few	ASSRGSGVNTYEQY
TRBV27	few	ASSPPNLQH
TRBV2	many	ASSARTDTGNQPQH
TRBV4-1	few	ASSQGRSGGREKLF
TRBV20-1	few	SGRRDLGQPQH
TRBV15	few	ATSMGGAATYEQY
TRBV19	.	ASSIDLAKYNSPLH
TRBV24-1	.	ATTKTSAGNSPLH
TRBV24-1	.	APVGVNTGELF
TRBV4-3	.	ASSQVDRDNSPLH
TRBV20-1	.	SAIRGVSTDTQY
TRBV18	few	ASSTTGQGTEAF
TRBV6-6	few	ASIPMTGGDEQY
TRBV4-2	.	ASSQVEQGARQPQH
TRBV24-1	.	ATSRGFETDTQY
TRBV27	few	ASSLDRADTEAF
TRBV20-1	.	SAHDPPRATNEKLF
TRBV7-2	many	ASSLNQGAEGTQY